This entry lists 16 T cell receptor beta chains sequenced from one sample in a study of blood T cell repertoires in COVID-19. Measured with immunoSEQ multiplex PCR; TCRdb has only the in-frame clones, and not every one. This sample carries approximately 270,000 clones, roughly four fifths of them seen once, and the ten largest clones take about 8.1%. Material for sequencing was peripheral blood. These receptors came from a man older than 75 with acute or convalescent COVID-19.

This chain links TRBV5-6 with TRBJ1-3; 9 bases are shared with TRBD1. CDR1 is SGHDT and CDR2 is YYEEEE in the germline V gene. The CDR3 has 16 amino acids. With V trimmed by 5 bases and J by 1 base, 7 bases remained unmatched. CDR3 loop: CASREQGAISGNTIYF. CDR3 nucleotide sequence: TGTGCCAGCAGAGAACAGGGGGCGATTTCTGGAAACACCATATATTTT.

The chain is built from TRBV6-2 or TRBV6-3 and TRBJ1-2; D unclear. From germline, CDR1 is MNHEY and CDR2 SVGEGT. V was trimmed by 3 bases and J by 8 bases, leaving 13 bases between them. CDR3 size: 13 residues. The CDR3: CASSYEPGRGYTF. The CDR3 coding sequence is TGTGCCAGCAGTTATGAGCCGGGAAGAGGCTACACCTTC.

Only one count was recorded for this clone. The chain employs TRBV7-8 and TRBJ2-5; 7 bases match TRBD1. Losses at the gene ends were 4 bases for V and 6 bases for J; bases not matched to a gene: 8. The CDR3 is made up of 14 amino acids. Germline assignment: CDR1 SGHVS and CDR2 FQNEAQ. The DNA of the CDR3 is TGTGCCAGCAGCTCGGACAGGACGGTGAAGACCCAGTACTTC. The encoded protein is CASSSDRTVKTQYF. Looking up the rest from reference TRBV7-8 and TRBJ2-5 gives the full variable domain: GAGVSQSPRYKVAKRGQDVALRCDPISGHVSLFWYQQALGQGPEFLTYFQNEAQLDKSGLPSDRFFAERPEGSVSTLKIQRTQQEDSAVYLCASSSDRTVKTQYFGPGTRLLVL.

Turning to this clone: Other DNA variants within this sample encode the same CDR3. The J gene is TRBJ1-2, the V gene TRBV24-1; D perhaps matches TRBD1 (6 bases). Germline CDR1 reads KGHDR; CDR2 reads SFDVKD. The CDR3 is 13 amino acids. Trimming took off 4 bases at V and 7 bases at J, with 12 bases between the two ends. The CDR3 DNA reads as TGTGCCACCAGTGACACGGGGGGGCTTGGCTACACCTTC. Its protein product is CATSDTGGLGYTF.

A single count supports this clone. This chain's CDR3 is CASSPYLSETQYF. The DNA for the CDR3 is TGTGCCAGCTCACCGTATCTATCGGAGACCCAGTACTTC. The V gene is TRBV18, the J gene TRBJ2-5; D remains ambiguous. Germline CDR1 and CDR2: KGHSH and LQKENI. V was clipped by 3 bases and J by 5 bases, with 10 bases between them. The length of the CDR3 is 13 residues.

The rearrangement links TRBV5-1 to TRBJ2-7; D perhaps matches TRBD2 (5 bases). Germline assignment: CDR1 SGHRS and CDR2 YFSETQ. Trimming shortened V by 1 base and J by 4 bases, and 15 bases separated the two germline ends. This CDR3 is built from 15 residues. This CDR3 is CASSLSAGRAYEQYF. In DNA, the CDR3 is TGCGCCAGCAGCTTGAGTGCGGGTCGGGCTTACGAGCAGTACTTC.

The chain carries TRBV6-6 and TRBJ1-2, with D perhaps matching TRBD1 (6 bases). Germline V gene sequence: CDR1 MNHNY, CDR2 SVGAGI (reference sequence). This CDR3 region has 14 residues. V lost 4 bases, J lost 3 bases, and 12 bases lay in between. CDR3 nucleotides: TGTGCCAGCAGTTCCACAGGGAGCGACTATGGCTACACCTTC. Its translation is CASSSTGSDYGYTF.

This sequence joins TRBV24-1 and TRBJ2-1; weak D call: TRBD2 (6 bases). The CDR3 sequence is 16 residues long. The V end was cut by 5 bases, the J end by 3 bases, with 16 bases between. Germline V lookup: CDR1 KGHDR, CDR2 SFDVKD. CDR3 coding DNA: TGTGCCACCAGTGGCTTTTCGGGAGTAGGCTACAATGAGCAGTTCTTC. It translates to CATSGFSGVGYNEQFF.

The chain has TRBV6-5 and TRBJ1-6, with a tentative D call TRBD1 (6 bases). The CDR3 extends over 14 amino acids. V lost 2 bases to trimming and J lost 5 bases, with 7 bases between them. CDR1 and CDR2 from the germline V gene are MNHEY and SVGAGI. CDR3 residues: CASSYRTDNSPLHF. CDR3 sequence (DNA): TGTGCCAGCAGTTACCGGACAGATAATTCACCCCTCCACTTT.

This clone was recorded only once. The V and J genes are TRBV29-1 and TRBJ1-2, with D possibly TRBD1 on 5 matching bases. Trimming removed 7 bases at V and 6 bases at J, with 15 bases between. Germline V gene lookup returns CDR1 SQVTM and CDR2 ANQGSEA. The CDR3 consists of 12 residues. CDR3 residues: CSAFRDWDGYTF. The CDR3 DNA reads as TGCAGCGCCTTCAGGGATTGGGATGGCTACACCTTC.

The CDR3 DNA reads as TGTGCCATCAGTGCTGGACAGTTCGGCGAGCAGTACTTC. Its protein product is CAISAGQFGEQYF. The V and J genes are TRBV10-3 and TRBJ2-7, with D perhaps TRBD1 (6 bases). CDR3 length equals 13 residues. The V end lost 4 bases, the J end lost 6 bases, and 13 bases lay between the germline ends. Germline CDR1 and CDR2: ENHRY and SYGVKD.

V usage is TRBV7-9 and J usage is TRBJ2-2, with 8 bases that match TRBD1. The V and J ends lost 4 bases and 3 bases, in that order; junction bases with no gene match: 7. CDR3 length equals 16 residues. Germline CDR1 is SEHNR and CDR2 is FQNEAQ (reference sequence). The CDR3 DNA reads TGTGCCAGCAGCTCCCAGGGGGCGGGACACACCGGGGAGCTGTTTTTT. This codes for CASSSQGAGHTGELFF.

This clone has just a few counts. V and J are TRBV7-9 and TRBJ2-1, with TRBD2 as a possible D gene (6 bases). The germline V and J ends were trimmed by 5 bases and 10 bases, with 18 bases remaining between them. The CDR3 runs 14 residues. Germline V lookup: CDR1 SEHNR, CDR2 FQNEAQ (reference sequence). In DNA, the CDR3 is TGTGCCAGCAGCCTATCGGCGGGGCCCCCCGAGCAGTTCTTC. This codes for CASSLSAGPPEQFF.

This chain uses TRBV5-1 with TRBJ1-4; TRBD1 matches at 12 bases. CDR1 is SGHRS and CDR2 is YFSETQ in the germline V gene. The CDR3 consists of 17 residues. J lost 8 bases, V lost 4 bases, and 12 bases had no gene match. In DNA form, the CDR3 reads TGCGCCAGCAGCCCCTCTACCGGGACAGGGGGCGGAGAAAAACTGTTTTTT. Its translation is CASSPSTGTGGGEKLFF.

CDR3: CASSQGGDRAFYEQYF. The DNA for the CDR3 is TGTGCCAGCAGCCAAGGGGGCGACAGGGCCTTTTACGAGCAGTACTTC. J is TRBJ2-7 and V is TRBV14, with 7 positions matching TRBD1. J lost 4 bases, V lost 1 base, and 10 bases had no gene match. The CDR3 is made up of 16 amino acids. CDR1 SGHDN and CDR2 FVKESK come from the germline V gene. Together with reference TRBV14 and TRBJ2-7, the CDR3 gives the full variable domain: EAGVTQFPSHSVIEKGQTVTLRCDPISGHDNLYWYRRVMGKEIKFLLHFVKESKQDESGMPNNRFLAERTGGTYSTLKVQPAELEDSGVYFCASSQGGDRAFYEQYFGPGTRLTVT.

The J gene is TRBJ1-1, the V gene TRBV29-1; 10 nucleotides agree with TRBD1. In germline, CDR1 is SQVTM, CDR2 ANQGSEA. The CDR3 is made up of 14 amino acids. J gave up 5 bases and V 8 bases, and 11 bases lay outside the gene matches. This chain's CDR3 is CSYLRQGARTEAFF. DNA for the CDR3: TGCAGCTATTTACGACAGGGGGCCCGAACTGAAGCTTTCTTT.